Reported below is one T cell receptor (beta chain). Its antigen is still unknown. This sample is part of a study of a mutant IDH1 vaccine in newly diagnosed glioma. Trimming pared 2 bases from V and 0 bases from J, leaving 5 bases between. Germline-derived CDR1 and CDR2 are SGDLS and YYNGEE. The CDR3 totals 13 residues. Time point given: week 35, safety follow-up. The study gave 300 ug of mutant IDH1 20-mer peptide per vaccine dose, with topical imiquimod. Here immunoSEQ multiplex PCR was the method, and the copy in TCRdb shows in-frame clones only, minus some. This table has about 68,000 clones, 84% appearing once.

This receptor was identified in a man between 18 and 29 years old with glioma. The chain carries TRBV9 and TRBJ1-2; D unresolved. Sample: PBMCs, taken from a glioma patient whose treatment included an IDH1 peptide vaccine. The CDR3 sequence: CASSVGSNYGYTF. The DNA of the CDR3 is TGTGCCAGCAGCGTGGGGTCTAACTATGGCTACACCTTC.